The source of this T cell receptor beta chain is a study of T cell responses to AZD1222 COVID-19 vaccine. Profiling relied on immunoSEQ multiplex PCR, and the TCRdb table lists in-frame clones only, not all of them. The data contain some 190,000 clones, around 88% of them singletons. The V gene's germline CDR1 is DFQATT and CDR2 SNEGSKA (reference sequence). The ends were cut back, 3 bases at V and 6 bases at J, with 9 bases in the middle. This CDR3 has 13 amino acids. The receptor comes from an adult in good health. V is TRBV20-1 and J is TRBJ1-6; D gene ambiguous. The sequencing used peripheral blood, collected on day 0 of AZD1222 vaccination. The CDR3 nucleotides read TGCAGTGCTAGTTTGGACCTTAATTCACCCCTCCACTTT. Protein sequence: CSASLDLNSPLHF.